These 20 T cell receptor beta chains came from one sample sequenced in a study of CD8 T cells in ankylosing spondylitis. Broader study findings: Ankylosing spondylitis blood appeared to carry a characteristic TCR beta motif of several highly homologous variants.

Their specific antigens are unknown. MiXCR, run by TCRdb on the 5' RACE reads, gives a single entry per CDR3 protein. There are about 450,000 distinct CDR3 sequences in the sample; roughly 26% occur only once, and about 0.92% lies in the top ten. Sequenced sample: blood, either unsorted or a sorted T cell fraction (not recorded which). The origin of the receptors is a male donor with ankylosing spondylitis.

This clonotype has only a few counts. The chain has TRBV5-5 and TRBJ1-4; 9 positions agree with TRBD1. Per the germline V gene, CDR1 is SGHKS and CDR2 is YYEKEE (reference sequence). The CDR3 loop spans 18 amino acids. With V trimmed by 4 bases and J by 0 bases, 10 bases remained unmatched. CDR3 sequence reads: CASSPGTGIPPTNEKLFF. Here the CDR3 DNA reads TGTGCCAGCAGCCCCGGGACAGGGATCCCCCCAACTAATGAAAAACTGTTTTTT.

This clonotype was counted a few times. The V gene is TRBV24-1, the J gene TRBJ2-5; D ambiguous. CDR3 size: 14 residues. Trimming left V 4 bases short and J 4 bases short, with 12 bases between. Germline V CDR1 and CDR2: KGHDR, SFDVKD. The CDR3 bases are TGTGCCACCAGTGAATCCTCAGCGAGAGAGACCCAGTACTTC. Translation: CATSESSARETQYF.

This clonotype occurred a few times. The CDR3 nucleotides are TGCGCCAGCAGCTTGGAACGGGGCTCGGGCGAGCAGTACTTC. Protein: CASSLERGSGEQYF. The gene calls are TRBV5-1 and TRBJ2-7, with D perhaps TRBD1 or TRBD2 (5 bases each). CDR1 is SGHRS and CDR2 is YFSETQ in the germline V gene. Trimming pared 0 bases from V and 6 bases from J, leaving 13 bases between. The CDR3 length is 14 residues.

V usage is TRBV15 and J usage is TRBJ2-1; 13 bases fit TRBD2. The CDR3 consists of 20 residues. The V segment lost 0 bases and the J segment 0 bases; nucleotides outside the gene matches: 8. Germline V gene lookup returns CDR1 LNHNV and CDR2 YYDKDF (reference sequence). The CDR3 DNA is TGTGCCACCAGCAGAGATAGTAGGGGACTAGCGGGGAGCTCCTACAATGAGCAGTTCTTC. It specifies CATSRDSRGLAGSSYNEQFF.

This clonotype was seen a handful of times. The gene calls are TRBV5-5 and TRBJ2-1; no clear D gene. Germline V gene data show CDR1 as SGHKS and CDR2 as YYEKEE (reference sequence). This CDR3 is built from 14 residues. Trimming took 0 bases from V and 5 from J, leaving 9 bases between them. DNA for the CDR3: TGTGCCAGCAGCTTGGAAGGGTTCGACAATGAGCAGTTCTTC. Translation: CASSLEGFDNEQFF.

The chain combines TRBV18 with TRBJ2-5; D might be TRBD1 (7 bases). Trimming removed 1 base from V and 2 bases from J, with 14 bases in between. CDR1 is KGHSH, CDR2 LQKENI, per germline. The CDR3 totals 16 residues. The DNA for the CDR3 is TGTGCCAGCTCACCACAGAGGGCAGGGGGGCAAGAGACCCAGTACTTC. Translated, it gives CASSPQRAGGQETQYF.

This clonotype has just a few counts. The chain couples TRBV29-1 to TRBJ2-1, with 10 bases aligning to TRBD1. The CDR3 covers 15 residues. Germline CDR1 and CDR2: SQVTM and ANQGSEA. With V trimmed by 4 bases and J by 4 bases, 7 bases remained unmatched. In nucleotides, the CDR3 is TGCAGCGTTGGACAGGGGGCGGGGGTTTACAATGAGCAGTTCTTC. Amino acid sequence: CSVGQGAGVYNEQFF.

The J gene is TRBJ2-6, the V gene TRBV20-1; D gene unclear. The CDR3 covers 14 residues. V gave up 2 bases and J gave up 0 bases, with 5 bases separating them. CDR1 and CDR2 from the germline V gene are DFQATT and SNEGSKA (reference sequence). CDR3 in amino acids: CSARSLSGANVLTF. The CDR3 DNA sequence: TGCAGTGCTAGAAGCCTCTCTGGGGCCAACGTCCTGACTTTC.

This chain uses TRBV4-1 with TRBJ1-1; 8 bases map to TRBD1. Germline V CDR1 and CDR2: MGHRA, YSYEKL. The CDR3 covers 14 residues. V shed 5 bases and J 3 bases; nucleotides not matched to a gene: 5. The CDR3 bases are TGCGCCAGCAGCAAACAGGGGGGACACACTGAAGCTTTCTTT. It is translated as CASSKQGGHTEAFF.

The chain recombines TRBV10-3 with TRBJ2-2; 11 bases agree with TRBD1. The V segment lost 5 bases and the J segment 6 bases; nucleotides outside the gene matches: 5. In germline, CDR1 is ENHRY, CDR2 SYGVKD. CDR3 size: 15 residues. The CDR3 reads CAISPGQGVSGELFF. The DNA for the CDR3 is TGTGCCATCAGTCCGGGACAGGGGGTCTCCGGGGAGCTGTTTTTT.

The chain carries TRBV5-1 and TRBJ2-2, with D perhaps TRBD1 or TRBD2 (5 bases each). The CDR3 covers 16 residues. V lost 4 bases to trimming and J lost 7 bases, with 20 bases between them. Germline CDR1 SGHRS, CDR2 YFSETQ. The CDR3: CASSAPPAGRGGELFF. The DNA of the CDR3 is TGCGCCAGCAGCGCTCCCCCGGCAGGGAGAGGCGGGGAGCTGTTTTTT.

This clonotype appeared a few times. The chain links TRBV19 to TRBJ2-3; D gene ambiguous. In germline, CDR1 is LNHDA, CDR2 SQIVND (reference sequence). The V end was cut by 3 bases, the J end by 2 bases, with 21 bases between. The CDR3 contains 18 residues. Written as DNA, the CDR3 is TGTGCCAGTAGTATTCTCCTCGGCCTGGTCCGGACCACAGATACGCAGTATTTT. This encodes CASSILLGLVRTTDTQYF.

This clonotype was counted only a few times. The V call is TRBV12-3 or TRBV12-4, the J call TRBJ2-7, with 9 bases that match TRBD1. The V and J ends lost 6 bases and 2 bases, in that order; junction bases with no gene match: 5. This CDR3 region has 14 residues. The CDR3 loop is CASSPGQGPYEQYV. In DNA form, the CDR3 reads TGTGCCAGCAGCCCGGGACAGGGCCCCTACGAGCAGTACGTC.

There are a few counts of this clonotype. The V and J genes are TRBV7-2 and TRBJ2-1; D is uncertain. The CDR3 extends over 16 amino acids. Trimming pared 5 bases from V and 0 bases from J, leaving 14 bases between. The germline V gene encodes CDR1 SGHTA and CDR2 FQGNSA. The CDR3, as DNA: TGTGCCAGCAGCCGATTGACCGCTAGCTCCTACAATGAGCAGTTCTTC. Translation gives CASSRLTASSYNEQFF.

The chain is built from TRBV20-1 and TRBJ2-3, with 7 nucleotides matching TRBD1. Germline CDR1 is DFQATT and CDR2 is SNEGSKA (reference sequence). CDR3 size: 15 residues. Unmatched junction bases numbered 9, after V lost 1 base and J lost 5 bases. CDR3 protein: CSARVVEGAGDTQYF. The CDR3 nucleotides are TGCAGTGCTAGAGTCGTTGAGGGGGCTGGAGATACGCAGTATTTT.

This clonotype was seen a few times. The chain joins TRBV20-1 to TRBJ2-5, with unresolved D. The CDR3 runs to 13 residues. The V and J ends lost 3 bases and 1 base respectively, with 9 bases between them. The germline CDR1 and CDR2 sequences are DFQATT and SNEGSKA (reference sequence). The CDR3 sequence is CSASMRLQETQYF. DNA for the CDR3: TGCAGTGCTAGTATGCGGCTCCAAGAGACCCAGTACTTC.

V usage is TRBV7-8 and J usage is TRBJ2-7, with 10 bases fitting TRBD2. Germline V gene sequence: CDR1 SGHVS, CDR2 FQNEAQ. The CDR3 totals 17 residues. The V segment lost 1 base and the J segment 2 bases; nucleotides outside the gene matches: 8. Here the CDR3 reads CASSLDGSSGRTYEQYF. CDR3 in DNA: TGTGCCAGCAGCTTAGACGGGAGTAGCGGGAGGACCTACGAGCAGTACTTC.

This clonotype was detected ten times or more. CDR3: CASSLLGTPSSGNTIYF. The CDR3 DNA is TGTGCCAGCAGCTTGTTAGGCACACCGAGCTCTGGAAACACCATATATTTT. The rearrangement links TRBV5-5 to TRBJ1-3; D remains ambiguous. V lost 1 base to trimming and J lost 0 bases, with 14 bases between them. CDR3 length equals 17 residues. Germline assignment: CDR1 SGHKS and CDR2 YYEKEE (reference sequence).

The genes are TRBV12-3 or TRBV12-4 and TRBJ1-1; D uncertain. V lost 2 bases and J 2 bases, leaving 18 bases between the germline ends. The CDR3 loop spans 17 amino acids. CDR3 sequence (DNA): TGTGCCAGCAGTTTAATTGCGGGTGGGGTTTTTAACACTGAAGCTTTCTTT. Amino acid sequence: CASSLIAGGVFNTEAFF.

The table lists this clonotype with a few counts. The chain joins TRBV7-8 to TRBJ1-2; possible D gene TRBD1, 5 bases. The CDR3 sequence is 17 residues long. V was pared by 0 bases and J by 4 bases, with 18 bases between. Germline loops: CDR1 SGHVS, CDR2 FQNEAQ. CDR3 sequence reads: CASSLAGAENAPYGYTF. CDR3 nucleotides: TGTGCCAGCAGCTTAGCAGGGGCCGAGAATGCGCCCTATGGCTACACCTTC.